This TCR beta chain was sequenced in a study of T cell changes during pregnancy in multiple sclerosis. Profiling relied on immunoSEQ multiplex PCR, and the TCRdb table lists in-frame clones only, not all of them. Here the sample spans some 99,000 clones, about 93% being singletons. There are 13 residues in the CDR3. Trimming shortened V by 0 bases and J by 7 bases, and 9 bases separated the two germline ends. From germline, CDR1 is LGHNA and CDR2 YSLEER. Sequenced material: peripheral blood, taken after pregnancy. The chain joins TRBV4-3 to TRBJ1-2; D is undetermined. The TCR sequence derives from a female donor with multiple sclerosis, enrolled in a pregnancy study. CDR3 DNA: TGCGCCAGCAGCCAAGACCCGGGAGGTGGCTACACCTTC. It translates to CASSQDPGGGYTF.